Listed below are T cell receptor beta chains from one sample, sequenced in a study of blood T cell repertoires in COVID-19. Libraries were prepared by immunoSEQ multiplex PCR; TCRdb keeps only in-frame clonotypes and omits some of them. Here the sample spans approximately 180,000 clones, about 80% being singletons. The specimen was PBMCs or T cells enriched from blood (not recorded which). The receptors here all came from a woman between 55 and 75 years old with acute COVID-19. Each CDR3 is given with its conserved first and last residue. The D gene is left open where the match is weak. The size field is filled for only some rows; it gives once, few, many or a size class.

clone_size	j_call	v_call	d_call	cdr3_aa	cdr3_nt
.	TRBJ2-6	TRBV4-3	TRBD1	CASSPVRTGGRIAGANVLTF	TGCGCCAGCAGCCCAGTTAGGACAGGGGGTAGAATTGCTGGGGCCAACGTCCTGACTTTC
.	TRBJ1-1	TRBV13	.	CASSLGQVRTEAFF	TGTGCCAGCAGCTTAGGACAGGTAAGGACTGAAGCTTTCTTT
many	TRBJ1-5	TRBV20-1	.	CSASPLLAQHF	TGCAGTGCTAGTCCCTTGCTAGCCCAGCATTTT
once	TRBJ1-2	TRBV19	TRBD1	CASRQGNYGYTF	TGTGCCAGCCGACAGGGCAACTATGGCTACACCTTC
few	TRBJ1-4	TRBV30	.	CAWSVKGTGDEKLFF	TGTGCCTGGAGTGTAAAGGGGACGGGGGATGAAAAACTGTTTTTT
.	TRBJ1-1	TRBV14	.	CASSQGPGNWDTEAFF	TGTGCCAGCAGCCAAGGTCCCGGGAACTGGGACACTGAAGCTTTCTTT
.	TRBJ1-4	TRBV5-1	TRBD1	CASSLQGRATNEKLFF	TGCGCCAGCAGCTTACAGGGGCGGGCAACTAATGAAAAACTGTTTTTT
once	TRBJ2-7	TRBV6-5	.	CASSPPSSYEQYF	TGTGCCAGCAGTCCCCCCAGCTCCTACGAGCAGTACTTC
.	TRBJ2-6	TRBV6-4	.	CASSKTGVPGANVLTF	TGTGCCAGCAGCAAGACGGGGGTTCCTGGGGCCAACGTCCTGACTTTC
once	TRBJ2-3	TRBV14	.	CASSTLRGTDTQYF	TGTGCCAGCAGCACACTTCGGGGCACAGATACGCAGTATTTT
.	TRBJ2-1	TRBV10-3	.	CAISLGSGYNEQFF	TGTGCCATCAGTCTCGGTTCCGGGTACAATGAGCAGTTCTTC
.	TRBJ2-7	TRBV6-6	TRBD2	CASSFGGTYEQYF	TGTGCCAGCAGTTTCGGGGGGACCTACGAGCAGTACTTC
.	TRBJ2-1	TRBV27	TRBD2	CASSLALAGGHHNEQFF	TGTGCCAGCAGTTTAGCCCTAGCGGGGGGACATCACAATGAGCAGTTCTTC
.	TRBJ2-7	TRBV5-1	TRBD2	CASSSHGGGGDYEQYF	TGCGCCAGCAGCTCCCATGGGGGTGGGGGGGACTACGAGCAGTACTTC
.	TRBJ2-5	TRBV10-3	TRBD1	CAISGTGASQETQYF	TGTGCCATCAGTGGGACAGGGGCGTCTCAAGAGACCCAGTACTTC
.	TRBJ2-7	TRBV6-2/TRBV6-3	TRBD2	CASSYSILAGVYEQYF	TGTGCCAGCAGTTACTCGATCCTAGCGGGAGTATACGAGCAGTACTTC
.	TRBJ2-4	TRBV25-1	.	CASSQGGDDLAKNIQYF	TGTGCCAGCAGTCAAGGGGGGGACGACCTAGCCAAAAACATTCAGTACTTC
.	TRBJ1-5	TRBV29-1	TRBD1	CSAYTGGEPQHF	TGCAGCGCCTACACAGGGGGAGAGCCCCAGCATTTT
.	TRBJ2-2	TRBV5-1	TRBD2	CASSLLAEYTGELFF	TGCGCCAGCAGCTTACTAGCGGAGTACACCGGGGAGCTGTTTTTT